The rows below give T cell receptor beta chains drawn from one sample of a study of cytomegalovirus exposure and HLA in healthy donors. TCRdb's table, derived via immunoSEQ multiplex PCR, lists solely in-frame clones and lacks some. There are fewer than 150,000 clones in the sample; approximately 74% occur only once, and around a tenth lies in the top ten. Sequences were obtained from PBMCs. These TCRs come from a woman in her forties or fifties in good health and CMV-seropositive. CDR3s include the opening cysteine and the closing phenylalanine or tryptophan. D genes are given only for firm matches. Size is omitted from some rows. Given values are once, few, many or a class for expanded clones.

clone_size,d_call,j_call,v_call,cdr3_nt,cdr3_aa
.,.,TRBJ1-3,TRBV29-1,TGCAGCGTTGATTCAGGGACTGGAAACACCATATATTTT,CSVDSGTGNTIYF
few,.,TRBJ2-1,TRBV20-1,TGCAGTGCTAGGCGGGGCAGTGAGCAGTTCTTC,CSARRGSEQFF
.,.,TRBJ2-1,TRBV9,TGTGCCAGCAGCGTCTTTGGCGGGGCATACAATGAGCAGTTCTTC,CASSVFGGAYNEQFF
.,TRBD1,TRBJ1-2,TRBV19,TGTGCCAGTAGTCGGGACAGGGGCGTCTATGGCTACACCTTC,CASSRDRGVYGYTF
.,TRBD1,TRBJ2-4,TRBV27,TGTGCCAGCAGTTCAACACAGACAGGGTCCATAAACATTCAGTACTTC,CASSSTQTGSINIQYF
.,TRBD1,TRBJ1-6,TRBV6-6,TGTGCCAGCAGTCGACAGGGAGGTGATTCACCCCTCCACTTT,CASSRQGGDSPLHF
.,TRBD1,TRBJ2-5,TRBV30,TGTGCCTGGAGTGTAGGCTCCGGGACAGGGCGGGAGACCCAGTACTTC,CAWSVGSGTGRETQYF
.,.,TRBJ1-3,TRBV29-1,TGCAGCGTTGAAGATGGACTAGGGGGAAACACCATATATTTT,CSVEDGLGGNTIYF
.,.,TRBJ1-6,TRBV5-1,TGCGCCAGCAGCTTGGGTATGGGCGTCACATCTTCACCCCTCCACTTT,CASSLGMGVTSSPLHF
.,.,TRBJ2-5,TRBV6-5,TGTGCCAGCAGTCTCCTAGGGGGGGACCAAGAGACCCAGTACTTC,CASSLLGGDQETQYF
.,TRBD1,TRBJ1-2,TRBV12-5,TGTGCTAGTGGCCTGGGACAGCCGAACTATGGCTACACCTTC,CASGLGQPNYGYTF
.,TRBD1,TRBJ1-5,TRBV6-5,TGTGCCAGCAGTAGCCGACAGGGCCGGCGGCAGCCCCAGCATTTT,CASSSRQGRRQPQHF
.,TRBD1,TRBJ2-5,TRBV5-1,TGCGCCAGCAGCCCGGGGGGGACAGGGGCTCGGGAGCAGTACTTC,CASSPGGTGAREQYF
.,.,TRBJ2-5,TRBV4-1,TGCGCCAGCAGCCAAGGGGCAGGGCCCTGGGGAGAGACCCAGTACTTC,CASSQGAGPWGETQYF
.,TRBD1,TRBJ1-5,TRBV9,TGTGCCAGCAGCGGGGGGACAGGGCCTCAGCCCCAGCATTTT,CASSGGTGPQPQHF
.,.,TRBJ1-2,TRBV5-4,TGTGCCAGCAGCTTGGTTGGGACACCTAACTATGGCTACACCTTC,CASSLVGTPNYGYTF
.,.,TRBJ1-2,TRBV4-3,TGCGCCAGCAGACCTAAGGGGAACTATGGCTACACCTTC,CASRPKGNYGYTF
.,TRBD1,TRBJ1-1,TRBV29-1,TGCAGCGGGGAACAGGGGATGAACACTGAAGCTTTCTTT,CSGEQGMNTEAFF
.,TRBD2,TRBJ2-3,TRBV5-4,TGTGCCAGCAGCCCGGCGCCGGGCACGGGGGGGACAGATACGCAGTATTTT,CASSPAPGTGGTDTQYF
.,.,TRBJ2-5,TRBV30,TGTGCCTGGAGTGTACAACCCCTAAAGGGGTCGTACCAAGAGACCCAGTACTTC,CAWSVQPLKGSYQETQYF
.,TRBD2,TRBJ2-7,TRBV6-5,TGTGCCAGCAGTCGCAGACTAGCGGGAGCACACGAGCAGTACTTC,CASSRRLAGAHEQYF
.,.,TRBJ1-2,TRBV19,TGTGCCAGTAGTGCCTCTAGACAGGCCGGCCCCACCTTC,CASSASRQAGPTF
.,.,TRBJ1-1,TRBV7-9,TGTGCCAGCAGCTTACTTAGTCCTGAAGCTTTCTTT,CASSLLSPEAFF
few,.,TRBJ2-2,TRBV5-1,TGCGCCAGCAGCTTGGTTTTGCCGGGTTCGAACACCGGGGAGCTGTTTTTT,CASSLVLPGSNTGELFF
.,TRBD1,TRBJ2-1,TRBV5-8,TGTGCCAGCAGCGTCGACAGGGGGATTCTGTTCTTC,CASSVDRGILFF
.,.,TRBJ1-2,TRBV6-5,TGTGCCAGCAGTTACTCGATAGGGGCCGGGGGCTACACCTTC,CASSYSIGAGGYTF
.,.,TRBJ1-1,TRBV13,TGTGCCAGCAGCTTTGGGGGGTACACTGAAGCTTTCTTT,CASSFGGYTEAFF